Shown below are 24 T cell receptor beta chains from a single sample sequenced in a study of human T cells and chemical hapten exposure. TCRdb re-called the RACE reads through MiXCR, storing one row per CDR3 protein. The sample carries under 200,000 distinct CDR3 sequences, roughly 15% recorded once. Time point indicated: patch test 1, 2 weeks after DPC sensitization. The treatment: therapeutic diphenylcyclopropenone sensitization with weekly scalp DPC. The sequenced sample was whole blood, obtained in connection with sensitization to the hapten diphenylcyclopropenone (DPC). These receptors all come from a woman aged 30 to 39 with alopecia areata. Some clones in this sample may be carry-over from other donors' samples.

The chain joins TRBV18 to TRBJ2-7; D call uncertain. The CDR3 contains 16 residues. The germline CDR1 and CDR2 sequences are KGHSH and LQKENI. V lost 0 bases and J lost 2, with 14 bases in between. The CDR3 DNA sequence: TGTGCCAGCTCACCACCTGTTGGGAATTTTCCCTACGAGCAGTACTTC. This encodes CASSPPVGNFPYEQYF.

This clonotype showed up just a few times. The chain links TRBV11-2 to TRBJ2-1; 7 bases agree with TRBD1. This CDR3 has 14 amino acids. Germline V gene lookup returns CDR1 SGHAT and CDR2 FQNNGV. The trim removed 0 bases at V and 8 bases at J, leaving 4 bases unmatched. The CDR3 loop reads CASSLDRQGDEQFF. CDR3 DNA sequence: TGTGCCAGCAGCTTAGACCGTCAGGGGGATGAGCAGTTCTTC.

The sample holds many counts of this clonotype. CDR3 residues: CASSPQPSMNTEAFF. The CDR3 DNA sequence: TGTGCCAGCAGCCCCCAACCCAGCATGAACACTGAAGCTTTCTTT. The genes are TRBV7-2 and TRBJ1-1; D unresolved. V dropped 5 bases and J dropped 0 bases, with 13 bases sitting between them. The CDR3 has 15 residues. Germline values: CDR1 SGHTA, CDR2 FQGNSA.

The J gene is TRBJ2-6, the V gene TRBV4-3, with 8 bases aligning to TRBD2. The trim removed 3 bases at V and 0 bases at J, leaving 4 bases unmatched. Germline V lookup: CDR1 LGHNA, CDR2 YSLEER. The CDR3 is 17 residues long. The CDR3 loop reads CASSHRAGASGANVLTF. In nucleotides, the CDR3 is TGCGCCAGCAGCCACAGAGCGGGGGCCTCTGGGGCCAACGTCCTGACTTTC.

The chain combines TRBV4-2 with TRBJ2-2; 13 bases fit TRBD2. Germline-derived CDR1 and CDR2 are LGHNA and YNFKEQ. V trimming: 5 bases; J trimming: 5 bases; junction bases outside the gene matches: 5. The CDR3 totals 16 residues. CDR3 DNA: TGTGCCAGCAGCGACGGGACTAGCGGGGTAACCGGGGAGCTGTTTTTT. It translates to CASSDGTSGVTGELFF.

Only a few counts were recorded for this clonotype. This chain joins TRBV6-1 and TRBJ1-5; tentatively, D is TRBD1 (6 bases). From germline, CDR1 is MNHNS and CDR2 SASEGT. The CDR3 is made up of 14 amino acids. Between the trimmed V and J ends, which lost 3 bases and 10 bases, there was a span of 16 bases. CDR3 in DNA: TGTGCCAGCAGTGATCTGGACAGCCTTAAACCCCAGCATTTT. Protein sequence: CASSDLDSLKPQHF.

This chain joins TRBV4-3 and TRBJ2-3; D might be TRBD1 (6 bases). The V end lost 0 bases, the J end lost 2 bases, and 15 bases lay between the germline ends. Germline loops: CDR1 LGHNA, CDR2 YSLEER. The CDR3 loop spans 17 amino acids. The CDR3 sequence: CASSQDLGTHSTDTQYF. For the CDR3, the DNA is TGCGCCAGCAGCCAAGATCTTGGGACACATTCCACAGATACGCAGTATTTT.

The genes are TRBV3-1 and TRBJ2-5, with D perhaps TRBD1 (6 bases). The germline V gene encodes CDR1 LGHDT and CDR2 YNNKEL (reference sequence). V lost 6 bases and J lost 2, with 10 bases in between. This CDR3 spans 13 amino acids. CDR3 DNA: TGTGCCAGCAGGGGGGCAGCACAAGAGACCCAGTACTTC. Translation gives CASRGAAQETQYF.

This clonotype was recorded a few times. The J gene is TRBJ2-2, the V gene TRBV4-3, with TRBD2 matching over 13 bases. V lost 0 bases and J lost 3; bases outside the gene matches: 1. Looked up from germline, CDR1 is LGHNA and CDR2 is YSLEER. The CDR3 contains 17 residues. This chain's CDR3 is CASSQEGLAGYTGELFF. The CDR3 DNA reads TGCGCCAGCAGCCAAGAGGGACTAGCGGGATACACCGGGGAGCTGTTTTTT.

In its sample, this clonotype was seen many times. The chain recombines TRBV14 with TRBJ2-6; 7 bases map to TRBD1. CDR3 length: 17 amino acids. V was pared by 1 base and J by 4 bases, with 7 bases of the junction left unmatched. The germline CDR1 and CDR2 sequences are SGHDN and FVKESK. CDR3 sequence reads: CASSQGQGKSGANVLTF. The CDR3 nucleotides read TGTGCCAGCAGCCAAGGACAGGGTAAATCCGGGGCCAACGTCCTGACTTTC. The whole variable domain, filled in from reference TRBV14 and TRBJ2-6, reads EAGVTQFPSHSVIEKGQTVTLRCDPISGHDNLYWYRRVMGKEIKFLLHFVKESKQDESGMPNNRFLAERTGGTYSTLKVQPAELEDSGVYFCASSQGQGKSGANVLTFGAGSRLTVL.

In its sample, this clonotype was seen many times. The chain combines TRBV7-2 with TRBJ1-5, with a tentative D call TRBD1 (6 bases). Per germline, CDR1 SGHTA and CDR2 FQGNSA. V lost 5 bases, J lost 3 bases, and 17 bases lay in between. The CDR3 loop spans 16 amino acids. The CDR3 is CASSIQGTSNNQPQHF. The CDR3 DNA reads as TGTGCCAGCAGCATTCAGGGGACCTCAAACAATCAGCCCCAGCATTTT.

The chain couples TRBV11-2 to TRBJ2-1, with D possibly TRBD2 on 6 matching bases. The germline V gene encodes CDR1 SGHAT and CDR2 FQNNGV. The CDR3 loop spans 14 amino acids. Trimming took off 5 bases at V and 5 bases at J, with 13 bases between the two ends. The DNA of the CDR3 is TGTGCCAGCAGCCTGGTAGCGGCCAACAATGAGCAGTTCTTC. Translating it yields CASSLVAANNEQFF.

This clonotype was seen at least ten times. The chain has TRBV5-1 and TRBJ1-1, with 8 positions matching TRBD1. Germline CDR1 is SGHRS and CDR2 is YFSETQ. The CDR3 totals 16 residues. With V trimmed by 6 bases and J by 4 bases, 14 bases remained unmatched. The CDR3: CASTDYYQGARTEAFF. DNA of the CDR3: TGCGCCAGCACGGATTATTACCAGGGGGCGCGCACTGAAGCTTTCTTT.

This chain joins TRBV10-3 and TRBJ2-6; D is unresolved. The CDR3 covers 15 residues. Germline assignment: CDR1 ENHRY and CDR2 SYGVKD. V lost 7 bases to trimming and J lost 0 bases, with 10 bases between them. The DNA for the CDR3 is TGTGCCATCAATAACGGGTACTCTGGGGCCAACGTCCTGACTTTC. This sequence encodes CAINNGYSGANVLTF.

This clonotype was seen repeatedly, ten times or more. V usage is TRBV4-3 and J usage is TRBJ2-1; 9 nucleotides align to TRBD2. J gave up 7 bases and V 1 base, and 8 bases lay outside the gene matches. Looked up from germline, CDR1 is LGHNA and CDR2 is YSLEER. The CDR3 consists of 16 residues. The CDR3: CASSQVERGATNEQFF. The DNA of the CDR3 is TGCGCCAGCAGCCAAGTCGAGCGGGGGGCCACTAATGAGCAGTTCTTC.

The rearrangement uses TRBV10-3 and TRBJ2-4; no clear D. This CDR3 spans 13 amino acids. V lost 2 bases to trimming and J lost 6 bases, with 8 bases between them. CDR1 is ENHRY, CDR2 SYGVKD, per germline. CDR3 region: CAISEVAANIQYF. DNA of the CDR3: TGTGCCATCAGTGAGGTGGCGGCAAACATTCAGTACTTC.

J is TRBJ1-2 and V is TRBV18; D is possibly TRBD1 (6 bases). V lost 4 bases and J lost 3, with 18 bases in between. CDR3 size: 16 residues. Germline lookup yields CDR1 KGHSH and CDR2 LQKENI. CDR3 loop: CASSQVEGGQDYGYTF. The CDR3 DNA sequence: TGTGCCAGCTCACAAGTCGAAGGGGGTCAGGACTATGGCTACACCTTC.

The chain is built from TRBV20-1 and TRBJ2-7; perhaps D is TRBD1 or TRBD2 (6 bases each). The germline CDR1 and CDR2 sequences are DFQATT and SNEGSKA (reference sequence). The CDR3 covers 13 residues. Trimming took 4 bases from V and 6 from J, leaving 16 bases between them. The CDR3 DNA is TGCAGTGCTACCGGGGGCAGCATTTTCGAGCAGTACTTC. The encoded protein is CSATGGSIFEQYF.

The J gene is TRBJ2-7, the V gene TRBV19; D is uncertain. CDR1 and CDR2 from the germline V gene are LNHDA and SQIVND (reference sequence). The CDR3 runs 13 residues. Trimming left V 3 bases short and J 0 bases short, with 6 bases between. The CDR3 coding sequence is TGTGCCAGTAGTATGGCACCCTCCTACGAGCAGTACTTC. Translating gives CASSMAPSYEQYF. The full variable domain, rest sourced from reference TRBV19 and TRBJ2-7, is DGGITQSPKYLFRKEGQNVTLSCEQNLNHDAMYWYRQDPGQGLRLIYYSQIVNDFQKGDIAEGYSVSREKKESFPLTVTSAQKNPTAFYLCASSMAPSYEQYFGPGTRLTVT.

The genes are TRBV7-9 and TRBJ2-2; no definite D call. The V gene's germline CDR1 is SEHNR and CDR2 FQNEAQ (reference sequence). V dropped 11 bases and J dropped 1 base, with 17 bases sitting between them. CDR3 length: 15 amino acids. The CDR3 DNA reads as TGTGCCGGCCGAGGTGGGGTGATGAACACCGGGGAGCTGTTTTTT. Protein product: CAGRGGVMNTGELFF.

The chain has TRBV12-2 and TRBJ1-1; the table's D gene call, TRBD1, was not cross checked with the DNA. TRBV12-2 is a known pseudogene. This CDR3 region has 13 residues. The CDR3 DNA reads TGTGCAAGTCGCCCCGGGGGGTACACTGAAGCTTTCTTT. Translation: CASRPGGYTEAFF.

The table lists this clonotype with a few counts. The chain is built from TRBV7-3 and TRBJ2-1, with 8 nucleotides matching TRBD2. CDR1 is SGHTA and CDR2 is FQGTGA in the germline V gene. The CDR3 is 15 amino acids. The V gene end was trimmed by 5 bases and the J gene end by 9 bases; junction bases not matched to a gene: 12. The CDR3 reads CASSVGAAGGGEQFF. The CDR3 DNA sequence: TGTGCCAGCAGCGTTGGAGCGGCGGGAGGCGGTGAGCAGTTCTTC.

This chain uses TRBV12-3 or TRBV12-4 with TRBJ2-3; unclear D gene. Trimming removed 7 bases at V and 4 bases at J, with 12 bases between. This CDR3 spans 13 amino acids. CDR3 in amino acids: CASKGTAADTQYF. In nucleotides, the CDR3 is TGTGCCAGCAAAGGAACGGCAGCAGATACGCAGTATTTT.

The chain recombines TRBV7-2 with TRBJ1-2; 10 nucleotides align to TRBD1. This CDR3 has 15 amino acids. J was trimmed by 7 bases and V by 1 base; bases with no gene match: 6. Germline V CDR1 and CDR2: SGHTA, FQGNSA. CDR3 in amino acids: CASSLGRDRGVGYTF. The CDR3 nucleotides read TGTGCCAGCAGCTTAGGAAGGGACAGGGGCGTTGGCTACACCTTC.